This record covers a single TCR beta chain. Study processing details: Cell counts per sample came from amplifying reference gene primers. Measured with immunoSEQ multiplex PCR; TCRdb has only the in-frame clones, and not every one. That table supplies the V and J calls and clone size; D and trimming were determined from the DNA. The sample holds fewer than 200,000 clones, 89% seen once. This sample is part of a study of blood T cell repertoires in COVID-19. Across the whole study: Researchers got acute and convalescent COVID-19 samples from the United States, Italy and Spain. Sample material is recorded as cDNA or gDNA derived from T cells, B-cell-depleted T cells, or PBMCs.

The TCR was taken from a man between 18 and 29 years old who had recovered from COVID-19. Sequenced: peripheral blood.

The CDR3 DNA reads TGTGCCAGCAGCTTCGGGTCAGATACGCAGTATTTT. Its translation is CASSFGSDTQYF. The rearrangement links TRBV7-3 to TRBJ2-3; no reliable D call. The CDR3 sequence is 12 residues long. Germline assignment: CDR1 SGHTA and CDR2 FQGTGA. Trimming left V 3 bases short and J 4 bases short, with 5 bases between.